The 10 T cell receptor beta chains presented below share a single source sample, sequenced in a study of blood T cells in healthy people across ages. The second PCR ran about 7 to 12 cycles with a sample-barcoded 5' primer and J-beta primers. TCRdb reanalysed the 5' RACE reads using MiXCR and keeps one entry per CDR3 protein. This table holds 550,000 to 750,000 distinct CDR3 sequences, approximately 21% found once. Sequencing was carried out using blood. The receptors come from a man aged 70-80 years in good health.

The chain links TRBV6-5 to TRBJ2-3, with 9 bases fitting TRBD1. Trimming cost V 6 bases and J 3 bases; bases outside gene matches: 4. The CDR3 is made up of 14 amino acids. Germline-derived CDR1 and CDR2 are MNHEY and SVGAGI. CDR3 sequence (DNA): TGTGCCAGCAGAACAGGGGGCTGGACAGATACGCAGTATTTT. This gives the protein CASRTGGWTDTQYF.

This chain links TRBV20-1 with TRBJ2-7; weak D call: TRBD2 (7 bases). The CDR3 is 14 residues long. V was cut by 3 bases and J by 7 bases, with 19 bases left in between. Germline V lookup: CDR1 DFQATT, CDR2 SNEGSKA (reference sequence). DNA of the CDR3: TGCAGTGCTAGCGGGGGGCACAAGTCGAGGGAGCAGTACTTC. Its translation is CSASGGHKSREQYF.

This clonotype was recorded a few times. This chain joins TRBV10-3 and TRBJ2-7; a weak D match, TRBD2 (6 bases). The V and J ends lost 6 bases and 3 bases respectively, with 15 bases between them. Germline V gene data show CDR1 as ENHRY and CDR2 as SYGVKD. There are 14 residues in the CDR3. The CDR3 protein is CAIRRGADFYEQYF. For the CDR3, the DNA is TGTGCCATCAGGCGCGGGGCCGACTTCTACGAGCAGTACTTC.

The chain uses TRBV28 and TRBJ2-5; D ambiguous. The CDR3 has 14 residues. Trimming shortened V by 5 bases and J by 4 bases, and 14 bases separated the two germline ends. CDR1 and CDR2 from the germline V gene are MDHEN and SYDVKM. This CDR3 is CASSDYWPPETQYF. The CDR3 DNA is TGTGCCAGCAGTGATTACTGGCCCCCAGAGACCCAGTACTTC.

This clonotype was found a few times. This chain joins TRBV11-2 and TRBJ2-6; D is possibly TRBD2 (5 bases). V lost 4 bases to trimming and J lost 2 bases, with 9 bases between them. Germline V gene data show CDR1 as SGHAT and CDR2 as FQNNGV. CDR3 length equals 15 residues. For the CDR3, the DNA is TGTGCCAGCAGCTGGGGAGTGACTGGGGCCAACGTCCTGACTTTC. It specifies CASSWGVTGANVLTF.

The rearrangement joins TRBV19 to TRBJ2-1, with 9 bases identical to TRBD2. Germline V gene data show CDR1 as LNHDA and CDR2 as SQIVND (reference sequence). CDR3 length equals 16 residues. The V gene end was trimmed by 6 bases and the J gene end by 4 bases; junction bases not matched to a gene: 10. The CDR3 DNA follows: TGTGCCAGTAGCAACTCACTAGCGGGCATATACAATGAGCAGTTCTTC. Translating it yields CASSNSLAGIYNEQFF.

This clonotype was detected only a few times. J is TRBJ1-2 and V is TRBV19; the D is unclear. The CDR3 spans 14 residues. The germline V gene encodes CDR1 LNHDA and CDR2 SQIVND (reference sequence). Trimming took off 1 base at V and 8 bases at J, with 14 bases between the two ends. The CDR3 coding sequence is TGTGCCAGTAGTATAGCCGGAGGATCACCCGGCTACACCTTC. It is translated as CASSIAGGSPGYTF.

This chain uses TRBV7-2 with TRBJ2-5, with 13 positions matching TRBD2. The tail of the sequence fits TRBJ2-1 better, so the J call may be wrong. Germline loops: CDR1 SGHTA, CDR2 FQGNSA. The CDR3 loop spans 17 amino acids. The CDR3 protein is CASSLAGTSGANNEQFF. The CDR3 bases are TGTGCCAGCAGCTTAGCGGGGACTAGCGGGGCTAACAATGAGCAGTTCTTC.

V is TRBV6-2 or TRBV6-3 and J is TRBJ1-2; D is perhaps TRBD1 (5 bases). The CDR3 totals 14 residues. Germline CDR1 and CDR2: MNHEY and SVGEGT. Between the trimmed V and J ends, which lost 6 bases and 8 bases, there was a span of 19 bases. The CDR3 is CASSLPGRESGYTF. In nucleotides, the CDR3 is TGTGCCAGCAGCCTCCCAGGGAGAGAATCAGGCTACACCTTC.

This clonotype occurred many times. The rearrangement joins TRBV24-1 to TRBJ1-4; tentative D call: TRBD1 (5 bases). The CDR3 spans 15 residues. The germline V gene has CDR1 KGHDR and CDR2 SFDVKD. The V end lost 9 bases, the J end lost 2 bases, and 15 bases lay between the germline ends. In nucleotides, the CDR3 is TGTGCCACCGGCTTCTTGGGACCGACTAATGAAAAACTGTTTTTT. This encodes CATGFLGPTNEKLFF.